This paragraph reports one TCR beta chain. The antigen remains undetermined. The data stem from a study of regulatory T cells in long-lasting Graves disease. Study-level results: Persistent disease preferred TRBV28, TRBJ1-2 and TRBJ2-5; new disease, TRBV20-1 and TRBJ2-1. The TCR repertoire of persistent Graves' patients was less diverse than that of newly diagnosed ones.

Indicated time point: newly diagnosed GD, antithyroid drugs for less than 3 months. Extracted PBMC RNA gave rise to the TCR library. Researchers made TCR beta libraries by using iRepertoire HTBI primers and running Arm-PCR on CDR3 regions. As processed by the authors: Taken together, the samples had 55 to 65 TRBV and approximately 13 TRBJ segments identified. MiXCR, run by TCRdb on the multiplex PCR reads, gives a single entry per CDR3 protein. These V and J calls rely on TCRdb rather than the paper's analysis. This sample has around 420,000 distinct CDR3 sequences, with roughly a sixth found just once. In germline, CDR1 is LGHDT, CDR2 YNNKEL (reference sequence). The CDR3 runs to 17 residues. V dropped 3 bases and J dropped 2 bases, with 17 bases sitting between them.

Sequences were derived from peripheral blood mononuclear cells (PBMCs), sampled at new diagnosis, from a patient treated with antithyroid drugs. The origin of this receptor is a female donor with Graves disease. This chain connects TRBV3-1 to TRBJ2-1; the D gene is possibly TRBD2 (6 bases). This chain's CDR3 is CASSHRSAGPPYNEQFF. CDR3 DNA sequence: TGTGCCAGCAGCCATAGGAGCGCGGGACCACCCTACAATGAGCAGTTCTTC.